This T cell receptor beta chain was identified in a study of T cell repertoires in cytomegalovirus infection. Study-wide points: Across the ex vivo response, the dominant clonotypes were HLA-C-restricted CMV-specific TCR beta clonotypes.

In TCRdb, the reads were re-called with MiXCR into one record per CDR3 protein. The data hold roughly 87,000 distinct CDR3 sequences, with about 31% observed a single time. Points on this clonotype: Its antigen is unknown.

This receptor was identified in a human donor in good health (CMV status not recorded). Some clones in this sample may be carry-over from other donors' samples. The sample here was CD8+ T cells from cultured PBMCs, taken from culture after CMV antigen stimulation.

Here the CDR3 DNA reads TGTGCCACCAGTGACTGGACTAGCGGCTCCTACGAGCAGTACTTC. It specifies CATSDWTSGSYEQYF. The gene calls are TRBV24-1 and TRBJ2-7, with 10 bases lining up with TRBD2. Germline V lookup: CDR1 KGHDR, CDR2 SFDVKD. J was trimmed by 0 bases and V by 4 bases; bases with no gene match: 2. The CDR3 loop spans 15 amino acids.